This T cell receptor beta chain derives from a study of blood T cells in healthy people across ages. The use of a sample-barcoded 5' primer and a J-beta primer mix characterized a second PCR of roughly 7 to 11 cycles. In TCRdb, the 5' RACE reads were re-called with MiXCR into one record per CDR3 protein. Here the sample spans hundreds of thousands of distinct CDR3 sequences, around 42% being singletons. Sequenced sample: blood. This receptor was taken from a man aged 55 to 70 in good health.

In DNA form, the CDR3 reads TGTGCCAGCAGCCTGTTCCTAGGGCCCGAGCAGTTCTTC. Its translation: CASSLFLGPEQFF. The V and J genes are TRBV11-3 and TRBJ2-1; unclear D gene. V lost 5 bases, J lost 10 bases, and 15 bases lay in between. The CDR3 is 13 residues long. The germline gives CDR1 SGHNT, CDR2 YENEEA.